This T cell receptor beta chain was found in a study of tumor-infiltrating lymphocytes in oesophageal squamous cell carcinoma (dated by TCRdb to between 2015 and 2016). Receptor amplification or capture employed PCR. Sequencing was carried out with an Illumina HiSeq 2000. The raw public reads went through TCRdb reprocessing: fastp at Q25, MiXCR clone calling, in-frame beta chains kept. Each CDR3 protein gets just one entry, which takes the most common genes and DNA from the rows behind it. Across this sample there are approximately 20,000 distinct CDR3 sequences, with about 41% seen only once. The ten biggest clones cover roughly a tenth of the sample. This clonotype was detected ten times or more. The clone's antigen remains unknown. No much larger clonotype is one base removed from it; base qualities were not supplied. The V end gives up 4 bases and the J end 7 bases, leaving 12 bases in the junction not matched to a gene. The CDR3 runs 17 amino acids, cysteine and phenylalanine included. Only the CDR3 DNA stays, 51 bases, in frame from base 1. In the germline V gene, CDR1 corresponds to LGHNA and CDR2 to YNFKEQ.

Specimen: normal esophageal tissue next to the tumor. The sequence joins TRBV4-2 to TRBJ2-1; 11 central nucleotides agree with TRBD1. This receptor was identified in a male donor with esophageal squamous cell carcinoma. The CDR3 sequence is CASSLPLGQGARNEQFF. In nucleotide form, the sequence is TGTGCCAGCAGCCTCCCGTTAGGACAGGGGGCGCGGAATGAGCAGTTCTTC.